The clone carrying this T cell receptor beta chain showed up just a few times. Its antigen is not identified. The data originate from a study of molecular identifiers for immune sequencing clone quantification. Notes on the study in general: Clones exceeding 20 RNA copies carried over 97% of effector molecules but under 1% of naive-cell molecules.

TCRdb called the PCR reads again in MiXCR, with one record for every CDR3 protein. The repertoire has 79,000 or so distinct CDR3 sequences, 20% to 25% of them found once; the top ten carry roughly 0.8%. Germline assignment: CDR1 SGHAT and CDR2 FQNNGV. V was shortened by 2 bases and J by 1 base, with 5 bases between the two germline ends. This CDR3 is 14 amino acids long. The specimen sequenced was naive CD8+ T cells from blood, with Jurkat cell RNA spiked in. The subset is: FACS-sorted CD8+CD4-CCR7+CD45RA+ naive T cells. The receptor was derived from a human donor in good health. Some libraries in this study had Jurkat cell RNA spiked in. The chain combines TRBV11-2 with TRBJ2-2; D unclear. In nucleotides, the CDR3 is TGTGCCAGCAGCTTACTCCGGAACACCGGGGAGCTGTTTTTT. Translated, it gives CASSLLRNTGELFF.